This TCR beta chain was sequenced for a study of cytomegalovirus exposure and HLA in healthy donors. General study findings and limits: In an earlier analysis, about 87% or about 30%: the productive usage of most TCR beta V segments. Follow-up analysis later connected one missense variant in DCLRE1C with trimming of TCR beta V- and J-genes. The study listed approximately 170 cytomegalovirus-associated TCR beta chains. Accurate HLA-A and HLA-B prediction from TCR beta sequences was reported for most subjects.

PCR primers comprised 60 Vbeta and 13 Jbeta primers. Produced via immunoSEQ multiplex PCR; TCRdb's table is partial and in-frame only. The sample records about 200,000 clones, approximately 86% being singletons. On this clone: The antigen remains undetermined.

V lost 8 bases and J lost 3, with 13 bases in between. CDR3 size: 13 residues. The germline CDR1 and CDR2 sequences are MNHNS and SASEGT. The chain employs TRBV6-1 and TRBJ1-1, with a tentative D call TRBD1 (5 bases). The TCR originated in a woman aged 30 to 39 in good health and CMV-seronegative. What was sequenced was PBMCs. This CDR3 reads CASGLLRDTEAFF. The CDR3 coding sequence is TGTGCCAGCGGTCTGCTCAGGGACACTGAAGCTTTCTTT.